Described below is a single T cell receptor (beta chain) sequence and its context. Its antigen is unknown. This sample was included in a study of human T cells and chemical hapten exposure. On the study more broadly: During the approximately 25-week study period, patients had diphenylcyclopropenone applied to the scalp every week.

The CDR3 is 15 amino acids. Germline V gene data show CDR1 as SGHNT and CDR2 as YYREEE (reference sequence). Germline trimming cut 4 bases from V and 0 bases from J; bases unmatched to any gene: 6. TCRdb recomputed calls from the RACE reads with MiXCR, one row per CDR3 protein. Found here are 350,000 or so distinct CDR3 sequences, about 7% of them singletons; the top ten hold 7.5% to 8.5%. The sample's time point: patch test 1, 2 weeks after DPC sensitization. Treatment reported: therapeutic diphenylcyclopropenone sensitization with weekly scalp DPC. From whole blood left unfractionated, total RNA was extracted. Overall study results and limits: There was alopecia in the donors, so their immune response may differ from that of healthy people. No shift was seen in TCRs above 1 in 1000 frequency with DPC sensitization.

This chain joins TRBV5-4 and TRBJ2-7; 8 nucleotides line up with TRBD1. The source material was whole blood, sampled in connection with sensitization to the hapten diphenylcyclopropenone (DPC). This receptor was identified in a woman under 30 with alopecia areata. Some clones in this sample may be carry-over from other donors' samples. The CDR3 reads CASSGGQGLSYEQYF. CDR3 nucleotide sequence: TGTGCCAGCAGCGGCGGACAGGGTCTCTCCTACGAGCAGTACTTC. Full variable domain (rest looked up from reference TRBV5-4 and TRBJ2-7): ETGVTQSPTHLIKTRGQQVTLRCSSQSGHNTVSWYQQALGQGPQFIFQYYREEENGRGNFPPRFSGLQFPNYSSELNVNALELDDSALYLCASSGGQGLSYEQYFGPGTRLTVT.